This entry is about one TCR beta chain. Which antigen it targets is not known. No per-base quality is available; no much larger clone lies one base away. The sample is drawn from a study of blood T cell repertoires in COVID-19 (TCRdb year 2020). Turning to the overall study: Collaborator samples came from the United States, Italy and Spain and covered acute and convalescent phases of COVID-19. Where HLA class I and class II types were available, the types were taken from metadata supplied by the sample provider, not from assay-based typing. Nearly every sample came with metadata listing a de-identified subject ID, COVID-19 status, age in years and sex. The prospective study material was composed of cDNA or gDNA derived from T cells, B-cell-depleted T cells, or PBMCs. The dataset comprised deeply sampled blood TCRbeta repertoires from subjects exposed to, actively infected with, or recovered from COVID-19. A freely available public database, intended as a resource for researchers studying the immune response to SARS-CoV-2, is where the repertoires were released. Samples came from the ongoing ImmuneRACE study (first 160 participants) plus 1,254 subjects from 6 global collaborators. General findings and caveats noted by the study authors: Clinical and demographic metadata were provided uncurated, with the amount varying by source and participant.

Collaborating institutions collected whole blood in K2EDTA tubes following their own protocols. For TCRbeta analysis, collaborators shipped samples in one of three forms: frozen whole blood, isolated PBMCs, or DNA extracted from either of those sample types. The immunoSEQ Assay, a bias-controlled multiplex PCR, was used to amplify TCRbeta CDR3 regions from genomic DNA. Per the original workflow: The number of nucleated cells in each sample was estimated by amplification of reference gene primers within the assay. To quantify the absolute abundance of each unique TCRbeta CDR3 rearrangement, sequence reads were collapsed and filtered. Productive Simpson clonality was computed per sample as the square root of Simpson's diversity index over productive rearrangements. Held by TCRdb, this immuneACCESS table contains in-frame sequences only and omits some clones. Under half of the omission traces to an unresolved V gene where checked; the cause of the rest is unknown. That table gives V, J and clone size, and the DNA gave D and trimming. In all, the sample holds around 60,000 clones, and about four fifths of those were seen once. The ten largest clones capture around 3.7% of the sample.

A distance of 11 bases separates the germline ends of V and J, which lose 0 bases and 5 bases respectively. The CDR3 runs 14 amino acids, cysteine and phenylalanine included. Only the CDR3 portion is preserved as DNA: 42 bases, with reading frame beginning at the first base. CDR1 and CDR2, looked up from the germline V gene, are SGHRS and YFSETQ. The sample taken for sequencing was peripheral blood. This TCR was sampled from a woman aged 80 or older with acute or convalescent COVID-19. The sequence joins TRBV5-1 to TRBJ2-5; TRBD1 could be the D gene, as 6 bases match. CDR3 sequence: CASSLVAGVETQYF. The DNA is TGCGCCAGCAGCTTGGTCGCAGGGGTTGAGACCCAGTACTTC.